In this sample, the clone carrying this TCR beta chain turned up many times. Its antigen is not known. The data were obtained in a study of CD8 T cells in ankylosing spondylitis. Study-level points and caveats: Earlier reports found some motif variants in synovial fluid and blood in reactive arthritis. It was reported that disease-linked clones were significantly enriched in matched ankylosing spondylitis synovial fluid. A motif of 8 or 9 highly homologous TCR beta variants was seen as apparently characteristic of ankylosing spondylitis blood.

TCRdb re-called the 5' RACE reads through MiXCR, storing one row per CDR3 protein. The sample carries under 300,000 distinct CDR3 sequences, 8.6% recorded once. Trimming stripped 3 bases from V and 0 bases from J, with 9 bases between. Germline CDR1 is SGHRS and CDR2 is YFSETQ. This CDR3 has 14 amino acids. The chain combines TRBV5-1 with TRBJ1-1; D ambiguous. The TCR comes from a male donor with ankylosing spondylitis or in good health (not recorded which). The sample consisted of blood, either unsorted or a sorted T cell fraction (not recorded which). The CDR3 reads CASSSPEVNTEAFF. In nucleotides, the CDR3 is TGCGCCAGCAGCTCACCCGAAGTGAACACTGAAGCTTTCTTT.